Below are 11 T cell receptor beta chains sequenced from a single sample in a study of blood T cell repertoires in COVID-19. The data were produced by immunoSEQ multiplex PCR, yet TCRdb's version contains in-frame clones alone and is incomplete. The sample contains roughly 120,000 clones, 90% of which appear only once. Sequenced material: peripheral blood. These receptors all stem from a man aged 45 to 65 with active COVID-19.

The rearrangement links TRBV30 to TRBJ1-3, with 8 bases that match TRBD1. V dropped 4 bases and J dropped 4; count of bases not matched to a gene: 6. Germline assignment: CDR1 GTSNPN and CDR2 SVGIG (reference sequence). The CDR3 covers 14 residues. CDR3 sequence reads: CAWKGTGSGNTIYF. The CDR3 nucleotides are TGTGCCTGGAAGGGGACAGGTTCCGGAAACACCATATATTTT. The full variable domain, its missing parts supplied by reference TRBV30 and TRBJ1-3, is SQTIHQWPATLVQPVGSPLSLECTVEGTSNPNLYWYRQAAGRGLQLLFYSVGIGQISSEVPQNLSASRPQDRQFILSSKKLLLSDSGFYLCAWKGTGSGNTIYFGEGSWLTVV.

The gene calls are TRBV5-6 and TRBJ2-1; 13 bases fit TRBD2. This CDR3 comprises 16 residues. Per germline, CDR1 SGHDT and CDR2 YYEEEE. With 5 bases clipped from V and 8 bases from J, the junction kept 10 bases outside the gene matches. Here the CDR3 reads CASSRTSGRGVDEQFF. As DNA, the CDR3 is TGTGCCAGCAGTCGGACTAGCGGGAGAGGGGTGGATGAGCAGTTCTTC.

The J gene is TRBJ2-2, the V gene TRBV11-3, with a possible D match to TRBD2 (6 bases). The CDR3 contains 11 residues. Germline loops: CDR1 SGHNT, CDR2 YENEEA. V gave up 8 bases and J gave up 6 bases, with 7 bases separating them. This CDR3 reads CASWRAGELFF. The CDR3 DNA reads TGTGCCAGCTGGAGGGCCGGGGAGCTGTTTTTT.

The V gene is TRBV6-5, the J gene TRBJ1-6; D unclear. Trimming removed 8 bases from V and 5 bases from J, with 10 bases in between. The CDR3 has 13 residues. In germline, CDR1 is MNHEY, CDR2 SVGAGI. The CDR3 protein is CASVESNNSPLHF. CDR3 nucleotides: TGTGCCAGCGTGGAGAGCAATAATTCACCCCTCCACTTT.

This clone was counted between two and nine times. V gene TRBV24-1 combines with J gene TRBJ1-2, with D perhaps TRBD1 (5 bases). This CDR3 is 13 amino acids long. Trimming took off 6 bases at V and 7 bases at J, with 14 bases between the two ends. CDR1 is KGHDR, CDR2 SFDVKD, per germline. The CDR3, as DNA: TGTGCCACCAGTCTATCAGGGATCGGTGGCTACACCTTC. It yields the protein CATSLSGIGGYTF.

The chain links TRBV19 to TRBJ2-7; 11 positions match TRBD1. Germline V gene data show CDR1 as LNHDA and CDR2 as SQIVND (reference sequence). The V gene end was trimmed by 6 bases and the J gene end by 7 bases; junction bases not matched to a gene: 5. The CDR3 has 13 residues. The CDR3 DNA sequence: TGTGCCAGTAGCCCGGGACAGGGGGAAGAGCAGTACTTC. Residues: CASSPGQGEEQYF.

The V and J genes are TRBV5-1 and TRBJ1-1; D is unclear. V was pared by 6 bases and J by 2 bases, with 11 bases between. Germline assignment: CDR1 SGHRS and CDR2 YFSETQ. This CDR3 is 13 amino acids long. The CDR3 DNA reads TGCGCCAGCAAAGCGACGGGAAACACTGAAGCTTTCTTT. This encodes CASKATGNTEAFF.

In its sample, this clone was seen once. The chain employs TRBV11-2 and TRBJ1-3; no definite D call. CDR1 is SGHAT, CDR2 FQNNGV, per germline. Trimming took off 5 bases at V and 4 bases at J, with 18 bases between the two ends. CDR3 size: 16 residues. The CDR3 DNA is TGTGCCAGCAGCCCTAGGAGTGATCTAGGCGGAAACACCATATATTTT. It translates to CASSPRSDLGGNTIYF.

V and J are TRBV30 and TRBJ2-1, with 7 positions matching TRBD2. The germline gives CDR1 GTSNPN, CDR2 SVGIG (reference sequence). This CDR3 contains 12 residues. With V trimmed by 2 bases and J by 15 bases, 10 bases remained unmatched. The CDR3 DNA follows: TGTGCCTGGAGTCCCCGATGGCGGGAGTCGTTCTTC. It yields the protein CAWSPRWRESFF.

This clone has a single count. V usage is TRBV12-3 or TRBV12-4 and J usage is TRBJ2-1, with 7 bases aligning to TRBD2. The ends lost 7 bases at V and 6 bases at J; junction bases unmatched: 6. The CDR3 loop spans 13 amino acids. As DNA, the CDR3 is TGTGCCAGCACCGAAGCGGGGTCCAATGAGCAGTTCTTC. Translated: CASTEAGSNEQFF.

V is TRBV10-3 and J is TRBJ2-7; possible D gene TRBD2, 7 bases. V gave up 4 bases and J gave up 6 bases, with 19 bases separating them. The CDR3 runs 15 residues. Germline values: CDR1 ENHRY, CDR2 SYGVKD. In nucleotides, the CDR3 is TGTGCCATCAGTGTCGGCGGGGGCCGGGTTAGCGAGCAGTACTTC. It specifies CAISVGGGRVSEQYF.